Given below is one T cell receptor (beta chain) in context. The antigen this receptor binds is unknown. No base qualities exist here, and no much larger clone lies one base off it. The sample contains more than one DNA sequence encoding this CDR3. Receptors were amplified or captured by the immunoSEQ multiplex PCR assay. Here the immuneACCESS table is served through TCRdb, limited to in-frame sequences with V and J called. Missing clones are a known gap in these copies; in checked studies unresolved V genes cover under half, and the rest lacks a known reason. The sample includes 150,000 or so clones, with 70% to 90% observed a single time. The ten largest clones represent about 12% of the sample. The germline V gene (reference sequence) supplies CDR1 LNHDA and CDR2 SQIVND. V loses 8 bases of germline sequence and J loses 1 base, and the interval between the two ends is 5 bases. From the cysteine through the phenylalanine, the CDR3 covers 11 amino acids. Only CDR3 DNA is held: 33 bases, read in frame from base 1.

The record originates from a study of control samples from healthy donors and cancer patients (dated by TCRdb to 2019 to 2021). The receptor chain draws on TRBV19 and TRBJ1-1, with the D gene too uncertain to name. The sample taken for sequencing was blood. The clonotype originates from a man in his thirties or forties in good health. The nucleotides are TGTGCCAGTTCGAGGAACACTGAAGCTTTCTTT. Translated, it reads CASSRNTEAFF. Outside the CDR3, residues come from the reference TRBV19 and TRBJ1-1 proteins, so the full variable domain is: DGGITQSPKYLFRKEGQNVTLSCEQNLNHDAMYWYRQDPGQGLRLIYYSQIVNDFQKGDIAEGYSVSREKKESFPLTVTSAQKNPTAFYLCASSRNTEAFFGQGTRLTVV.